The clone carrying this T cell receptor beta chain has a count of ten or more. Its antigen is unknown. MiXCR, run by TCRdb on the 5' RACE reads, gives a single entry per CDR3 protein. The sample carries 40,000 to 60,000 distinct CDR3 sequences, 3% to 3.5% recorded once. The CDR3 runs 15 residues. V was clipped by 5 bases and J by 3 bases; unmatched bases: 6. The record originates from a study of neurological immune-mediated disorders. Study-wide results and limits: Phylogenetic grouping assigned the repertoires of 18 of 34 multiple sclerosis patients to a single related-CDR3 cluster, which may represent a signature.

The receptor's source is a man aged 35-49 years with multiple sclerosis. The V gene is TRBV12-3 or TRBV12-4, the J gene TRBJ1-2; 10 bases match TRBD1. Sequenced sample: PBMCs. The CDR3 loop reads CASSHAGTGDYGYTF. CDR3 bases: TGTGCCAGCAGTCATGCCGGGACAGGGGACTATGGCTACACCTTC.